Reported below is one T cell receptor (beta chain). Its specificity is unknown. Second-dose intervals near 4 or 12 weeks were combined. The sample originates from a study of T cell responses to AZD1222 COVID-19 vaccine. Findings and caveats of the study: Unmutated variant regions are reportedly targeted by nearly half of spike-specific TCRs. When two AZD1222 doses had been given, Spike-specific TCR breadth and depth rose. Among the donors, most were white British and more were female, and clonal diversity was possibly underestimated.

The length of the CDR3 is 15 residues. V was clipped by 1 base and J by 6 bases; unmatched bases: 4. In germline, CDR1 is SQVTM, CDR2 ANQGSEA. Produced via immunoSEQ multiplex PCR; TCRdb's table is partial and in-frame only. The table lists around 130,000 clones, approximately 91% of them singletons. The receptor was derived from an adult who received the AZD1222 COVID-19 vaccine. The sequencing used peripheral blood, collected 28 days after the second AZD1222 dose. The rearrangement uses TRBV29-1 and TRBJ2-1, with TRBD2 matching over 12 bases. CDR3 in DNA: TGCAGCGTTGAAGTTCCTAGCGGGAGGGCCAATGAGCAGTTCTTC. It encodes CSVEVPSGRANEQFF.